One and the same sample provided the 20 T cell receptor beta chains below, sequenced in a study of immune evolution from preneoplasia to lung adenocarcinoma. Some clones are missing from TCRdb's copy, which holds only in-frame ones; the method was immunoSEQ multiplex PCR. The profile shows some 4,200 clones, 77% of them singletons. Material: FFPE lung adenocarcinoma in situ tissue. The source is a person aged 55-80 years with lung adenocarcinoma.

Only one count was recorded for this clone. The chain has TRBV11-3 and TRBJ2-1; D perhaps matches TRBD2 (6 bases). Trimming removed 1 base at V and 16 bases at J, with 14 bases between. CDR3 length equals 12 residues. The V gene's germline CDR1 is SGHNT and CDR2 YENEEA. The chain's CDR3 is CASSLALRGKFF. CDR3 DNA: TGTGCCAGCAGCTTAGCGTTGCGGGGCAAATTCTTC.

This clone was detected only once. The chain recombines TRBV7-8 with TRBJ2-1; 10 bases are shared with TRBD2. CDR3 length: 14 amino acids. Trimming removed 4 bases from V and 6 bases from J; junction bases left unmatched: 3. Per the germline V gene, CDR1 is SGHVS and CDR2 is FQNEAQ. DNA for the CDR3: TGTGCCAGCAGCTCTAGCGGGGGTCGCAATGAGCAGTTCTTC. Translating it yields CASSSSGGRNEQFF.

V usage is TRBV7-2 and J usage is TRBJ2-5, with TRBD2 matching 8 bases. The germline V gene encodes CDR1 SGHTA and CDR2 FQGNSA. CDR3 length: 14 amino acids. V lost 3 bases and J lost 5; bases outside the gene matches: 5. The CDR3 DNA sequence: TGTGCCAGCAGCTTCGGGGGGGCACAGGAGACCCAGTACTTC. It yields the protein CASSFGGAQETQYF.

This chain links TRBV9 with TRBJ1-1; D gene uncertain. The CDR3 consists of 15 residues. Germline-derived CDR1 and CDR2 are SGDLS and YYNGEE. The ends were cut back, 4 bases at V and 2 bases at J, with 15 bases in the middle. The DNA of the CDR3 is TGTGCCAGCAGCCCACGGACGGGATTAAACACTGAAGCTTTCTTT. It is translated as CASSPRTGLNTEAFF. The complete variable domain, with remaining parts taken from reference TRBV9 and TRBJ1-1, reads DSGVTQTPKHLITATGQRVTLRCSPRSGDLSVYWYQQSLDQGLQFLIQYYNGEERAKGNILERFSAQQFPDLHSELNLSSLELGDSALYFCASSPRTGLNTEAFFGQGTRLTVV.

This chain uses TRBV15 with TRBJ1-5; 12 bases map to TRBD1. The V gene end was trimmed by 5 bases and the J gene end by 2 bases; junction bases not matched to a gene: 1. The CDR3 length is 15 residues. Per germline, CDR1 LNHNV and CDR2 YYDKDF (reference sequence). CDR3: CATSGTGGGNQPQHF. Written as DNA, the CDR3 is TGTGCCACCAGCGGGACAGGGGGCGGCAATCAGCCCCAGCATTTT.

This chain connects TRBV4-1 to TRBJ2-7, with 8 bases identical to TRBD1. V gave up 1 base and J gave up 0 bases; unmatched junction bases: 17. The length of the CDR3 is 20 residues. Germline CDR1 reads MGHRA; CDR2 reads YSYEKL. The CDR3 loop reads CASSQGPGGAGGRSSYEQYF. CDR3 bases: TGCGCCAGCAGCCAAGGGCCAGGTGGGGCAGGGGGCCGCAGCTCCTACGAGCAGTACTTC.

The V and J genes are TRBV28 and TRBJ1-2, with D perhaps matching TRBD1 (6 bases). The length of the CDR3 is 15 residues. Germline loops: CDR1 MDHEN, CDR2 SYDVKM. The V and J ends lost 8 bases and 5 bases respectively, with 21 bases between them. The CDR3 spells CASLRPGENLYGYTF. In DNA form, the CDR3 reads TGTGCCAGCCTGAGGCCAGGGGAAAATCTTTATGGCTACACCTTC.

The chain recombines TRBV5-1 with TRBJ2-3; tentatively, D is TRBD1 (5 bases). Germline CDR1 is SGHRS and CDR2 is YFSETQ. The CDR3 has 13 amino acids. With 5 bases removed from V and 2 bases from J, the gap between germline ends came to 9 bases. This chain's CDR3 is CASRGAVTDTQYF. Here the CDR3 DNA reads TGCGCCAGCAGAGGGGCGGTCACAGATACGCAGTATTTT.

The gene calls are TRBV10-3 and TRBJ1-2; 7 bases agree with TRBD1. V shed 4 bases and J 2 bases; nucleotides not matched to a gene: 7. The germline CDR1 and CDR2 sequences are ENHRY and SYGVKD. The CDR3 totals 15 residues. The CDR3 reads CAISAGQVINYGYTF. CDR3 DNA sequence: TGTGCCATCAGTGCTGGACAGGTGATAAACTATGGCTACACCTTC.

Only a few counts were recorded for this clone. The rearrangement uses TRBV7-9 and TRBJ1-1, with D maybe TRBD1 (5 bases). The CDR3 consists of 15 residues. V lost 0 bases and J 5 bases, leaving 13 bases between the germline ends. In germline, CDR1 is SEHNR, CDR2 FQNEAQ (reference sequence). The CDR3 DNA follows: TGTGCCAGCAGCTTAGCGCAGGAAGGGGCGACTGAAGCTTTCTTT. It codes for CASSLAQEGATEAFF.

By frequency in the sample, this clone is large (0.1 to 1%). The chain employs TRBV6-6 and TRBJ2-5, with D perhaps matching TRBD2 (5 bases). Germline V gene sequence: CDR1 MNHNY, CDR2 SVGAGI (reference sequence). The germline V and J ends were trimmed by 4 bases and 1 base, with 10 bases remaining between them. This CDR3 is 14 amino acids long. The CDR3 DNA follows: TGTGCCAGCAGTTTACGGGAACTCCAAGAGACCCAGTACTTC. It specifies CASSLRELQETQYF.

The genes are TRBV29-1 and TRBJ1-5, with 8 bases aligning to TRBD1. In germline, CDR1 is SQVTM, CDR2 ANQGSEA. Trimming removed 4 bases from V and 6 bases from J; junction bases left unmatched: 5. The CDR3 has 13 amino acids. In DNA form, the CDR3 reads TGCAGCGTTGCGGGACAGGAGTCTCAGCCCCAGCATTTT. It encodes CSVAGQESQPQHF.

J is TRBJ2-5 and V is TRBV7-9; D uncertain. The V gene lost 4 bases and the J gene lost 2 bases, with 8 bases spanning the gap. There are 13 residues in the CDR3. Per germline, CDR1 SEHNR and CDR2 FQNEAQ (reference sequence). The CDR3 DNA follows: TGTGCCAGCAGCTCTGGGATACAAGAGACCCAGTACTTC. Translated: CASSSGIQETQYF.

This chain links TRBV14 with TRBJ1-1; no definite D call. The CDR3 totals 11 residues. V was trimmed by 5 bases and J by 1 base, leaving 2 bases between them. Looked up from germline, CDR1 is SGHDN and CDR2 is FVKESK. CDR3 protein: CASSKNTEAFF. The CDR3 DNA reads TGTGCCAGCAGCAAGAACACTGAAGCTTTCTTT. Variable domain in full (rest from reference TRBV14 and TRBJ1-1): EAGVTQFPSHSVIEKGQTVTLRCDPISGHDNLYWYRRVMGKEIKFLLHFVKESKQDESGMPNNRFLAERTGGTYSTLKVQPAELEDSGVYFCASSKNTEAFFGQGTRLTVV.

In its sample, this clone was seen a few times. The rearrangement joins TRBV28 to TRBJ1-2; D call uncertain. Germline V gene data show CDR1 as MDHEN and CDR2 as SYDVKM. The CDR3 consists of 14 residues. V was shortened by 2 bases and J by 5 bases, with 12 bases between the two germline ends. CDR3 in amino acids: CASSLEDLGYGYTF. For the CDR3, the DNA is TGTGCCAGCAGTTTAGAAGACCTGGGGTATGGCTACACCTTC.

V is TRBV12-5 and J is TRBJ2-3; 10 nucleotides line up with TRBD2. The CDR3 has 16 residues. Trimming removed 1 base from V and 1 base from J; junction bases left unmatched: 2. The germline V gene encodes CDR1 LGHNT and CDR2 FRNRAP. The CDR3 here is CASGLGLAGRTDTQYF. The CDR3 coding sequence is TGTGCTAGTGGTTTGGGACTAGCGGGCCGCACAGATACGCAGTATTTT.

The chain carries TRBV7-2 and TRBJ2-5; possibly TRBD1 or TRBD2 for D (5 bases each). The germline V gene encodes CDR1 SGHTA and CDR2 FQGNSA. The CDR3 covers 15 residues. Trimming removed 1 base from V and 2 bases from J, with 11 bases in between. CDR3 sequence: CASSLVGAVQETQYF. CDR3 bases: TGTGCCAGCAGCTTAGTCGGGGCGGTACAAGAGACCCAGTACTTC. Looking up the rest from reference TRBV7-2 and TRBJ2-5 gives the full variable domain: GAGVSQSPSNKVTEKGKDVELRCDPISGHTALYWYRQSLGQGLEFLIYFQGNSAPDKSGLPSDRFSAERTGGSVSTLTIQRTQQEDSAVYLCASSLVGAVQETQYFGPGTRLLVL.

Only one count was recorded for this clone. CDR3 sequence reads: CASSQDEDQPQHF. The CDR3 DNA is TGCGCCAGCAGCCAAGATGAGGATCAGCCCCAGCATTTT. This chain connects TRBV4-3 to TRBJ1-5; unclear D gene. V lost 0 bases, J lost 5 bases, and 5 bases lay in between. Germline values: CDR1 LGHNA, CDR2 YSLEER. The length of the CDR3 is 13 residues.

This chain joins TRBV29-1 and TRBJ1-2; no clear D. The CDR3 covers 13 residues. Germline V lookup: CDR1 SQVTM, CDR2 ANQGSEA. V was clipped by 7 bases and J by 2 bases, with 14 bases between them. The CDR3 nucleotides are TGCAGCGCGCTGGACCGAGAAAACTATGGCTACACCTTC. It codes for CSALDRENYGYTF.

This clone occurred once. The chain links TRBV10-3 to TRBJ2-7; D not resolved. Germline assignment: CDR1 ENHRY and CDR2 SYGVKD. Trimming took off 9 bases at V and 0 bases at J, with 6 bases between the two ends. The CDR3 has 11 residues. CDR3 sequence (DNA): TGTGCCATTCAGTCCTCCTACGAGCAGTACTTC. This encodes CAIQSSYEQYF.